This TCR beta chain is drawn from a study of shared clonotypes between healthy human individuals (dated by TCRdb to 2020 to 2021). Notes on the research overall: A couple of women and a few men aged 18 to 49 years were included in the cohort. Per donor, leukapheresis produced somewhere between about 0.94 and 9.5 billion PBMCs. For each donor, three plates each were used for CD4 naive and CD4 memory, two plates were used for CD8 naive, and one plate was used for CD8 memory. Different laboratories and diverse techniques were used to prepare libraries and sequence TCR repertoires, to increase sequencing depth and limit assay-specific biases. Blood TCR repertoires of five healthy adults were deeply sequenced to estimate repertoire size and the extent of clonotype sharing between individuals.

The paper's findings and limits, for the study overall: Only blood was sampled, and tissue TCR repertoires likely differ from those in blood. Because the study included only a small number of donors, the genetic and exposure-history diversity represented was limited. Rarefaction of sorted-subset datasets indicated incomplete sequencing despite the large sequencing depth. Naive subsets generally had larger estimated clonotype richness than memory subsets did. Compared with non-shared clonotypes, clonotypes shared by all four sorted-subset donors had higher generation probabilities. Based on pairwise subsampling, the degree of clonotype sharing among donors was expected to be affected by sequencing depth. Sharing across several donors was observed for around 5% of naive CD4, over 3% of naive CD8, 2.3% of memory CD4, and roughly 0.4% of memory CD8 clonotypes.

Using the deep immunoSEQ assay, TCR CDR3 regions were amplified from genomic DNA by multiplex PCR. Genomic DNA extracted from each cell subset was distributed evenly over all wells of several immunoSEQ 96-well plates, and each plate served as one replicate. For sorted subsets, each replicate PCR was loaded with about 200 ng genomic DNA, equivalent to 25,000 to 35,000 T cell genomes. Purified libraries were measured with a Qubit 3.0 fluorometer, size-checked on a Bioanalyzer 2100, and measured again with the KAPA Library Quantification kit. Every immunoSEQ 96-well plate was sequenced on a separate single-read 150-cycle Illumina NextSeq 550 flow cell. The authors' analysis ran thus. The immunoSEQ output contained only junctional sequences without quality scores, so filtering could not match that applied to full-length reads. To assign V/J genes and CDR3, sequences were annotated using PyIR, a Python wrapper for IgBLAST v1.9, with IMGT germline references. Reads were removed for weak V/J assignments (E-value above 1e-6), missing CDR3, stop codons, out-of-frame junctions, or ambiguous translated residues. V3J clonotypes were defined as sequences sharing the same inferred V gene, J gene, and CDR3 amino acid sequence. Percentage overlap between repertoires was calculated by dividing the number of shared unique clonotypes by the size of the smaller repertoire. Three approaches were used to assess repertoire richness: RTK rarefaction, the Chao1 estimator, and Recon v2.1 estimates of unobserved clonotypes. OLGA was used to compute generation probabilities for all TCRbeta clonotypes that the gDNA method yielded from a few donors. Here the immuneACCESS table is served through TCRdb, limited to in-frame sequences with V and J called. Missing clones are a known gap in these copies; in checked studies unresolved V genes cover under half, and the rest lacks a known reason. D and trimming were read from the DNA, whereas the V and J calls and clone size are those reported in that table. This sample comprises under 600,000 clones, about 98% of them detected only once. Jointly, the top ten make up more than 0.3% of the sample.

Germline trimming: 5 bases from V, 7 bases from J; junction bases outside gene matches: 9. CDR1 and CDR2, looked up from the germline V gene, are MGHRA and YSYEKL. Its CDR3 holds 16 amino acids, cysteine through phenylalanine. Only CDR3 DNA remains: 48 bases, in frame from the first base. For the CD8 naive samples, CD45RO-negative cells were positively selected for CCR7, yielding a CD45RA+CCR7+ population from which TemRA cells were excluded. The donors were healthy, HIV-negative adults with no recently reported acute infections or vaccinations. Only Caucasian adults living in Nashville, Tennessee, USA were represented among the donors. Blood was obtained by leukapheresis, after which PBMCs were separated by Ficoll-Histopaque density gradient centrifugation and cryopreserved in liquid nitrogen vapor phase. Analytical flow cytometry was used to check the purity and quantity of each magnetically sorted T cell population. Genomic DNA was isolated from every sorted fraction and measured by UV absorbance on a Nanodrop 2000c.

Turning to this clone: The antigen this receptor binds is unknown. No base quality information exists; no much larger clone differs at one position.

The receptor was isolated from a man aged 25 to 45 in good health. The V gene is TRBV4-1 and the J gene is TRBJ2-2; 11 central nucleotides agree with TRBD2. The sequenced sample was naive CD8+ T cells sorted from blood. The meaning of the sample's cell subset or site label: CD45RA+CCR7+. The sequenced DNA: TGCGCCAGCAGCTACCAACTAGCGGGAGACATCGGGGAGCTGTTTTTT. This codes for CASSYQLAGDIGELFF.